Below are 3 T cell receptor beta chains sequenced from a single sample in a study of blood T cell repertoires in COVID-19. The assay was immunoSEQ multiplex PCR, and TCRdb's table has in-frame clones only and misses some. The table records around 53,000 clones, about 86% of them present only once. Material for sequencing was peripheral blood. The receptors here all came from a man aged 45-60 years with acute or convalescent COVID-19.

The rearrangement joins TRBV7-3 to TRBJ2-7, with 9 positions matching TRBD1. The CDR3 sequence is 15 residues long. Germline lookup yields CDR1 SGHTA and CDR2 FQGTGA. The V segment lost 4 bases and the J segment 2 bases; nucleotides outside the gene matches: 6. The CDR3 protein is CASSYGQGQTYEQYF. The CDR3 nucleotides are TGTGCCAGCAGCTACGGACAGGGGCAGACCTACGAGCAGTACTTC.

The chain combines TRBV10-3 with TRBJ2-1, with TRBD2 matching 13 bases. CDR1 and CDR2 (germline): ENHRY, SYGVKD. This CDR3 contains 16 residues. V dropped 4 bases and J dropped 6; count of bases not matched to a gene: 6. The CDR3 here is CAISGTSGRRSNEQFF. The DNA of the CDR3 is TGTGCCATCAGTGGGACTAGCGGGAGAAGGTCCAATGAGCAGTTCTTC.

The rearrangement joins TRBV6-5 to TRBJ1-1; 7 positions match TRBD1. The CDR3 sequence is 16 residues long. The germline V gene encodes CDR1 MNHEY and CDR2 SVGAGI. The trim removed 2 bases at V and 1 base at J, leaving 7 bases unmatched. DNA for the CDR3: TGTGCCAGCAGTTACGCATCCAGGACAGGGAACACTGAAGCTTTCTTT. Translated, it gives CASSYASRTGNTEAFF.